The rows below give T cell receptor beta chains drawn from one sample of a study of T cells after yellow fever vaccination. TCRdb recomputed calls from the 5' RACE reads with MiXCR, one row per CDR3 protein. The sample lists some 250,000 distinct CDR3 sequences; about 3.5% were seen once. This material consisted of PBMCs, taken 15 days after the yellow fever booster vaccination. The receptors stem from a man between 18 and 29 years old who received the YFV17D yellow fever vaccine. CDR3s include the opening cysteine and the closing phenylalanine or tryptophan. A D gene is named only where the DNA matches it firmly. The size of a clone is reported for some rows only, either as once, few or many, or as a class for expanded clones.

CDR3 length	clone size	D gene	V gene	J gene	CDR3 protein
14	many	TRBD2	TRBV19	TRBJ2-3	CASGDYQYTDTQYF
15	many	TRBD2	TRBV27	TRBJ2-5	CASSSGGGAWETQYF
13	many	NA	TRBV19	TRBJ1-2	CASSKLDVYGYTF
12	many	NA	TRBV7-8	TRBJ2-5	CASSGPLETQYF
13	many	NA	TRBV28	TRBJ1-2	CASSLSNADGYTF
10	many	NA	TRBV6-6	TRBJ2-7	CGTGFYEQYF
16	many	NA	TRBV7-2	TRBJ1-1	CASSLVRTAAGTEAFF
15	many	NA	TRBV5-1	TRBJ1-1	CASSLGGQPNTEAFF
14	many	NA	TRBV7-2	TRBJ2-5	CASSSTRGGETQYF
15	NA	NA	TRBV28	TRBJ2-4	CASSLRQLYKNIQYF
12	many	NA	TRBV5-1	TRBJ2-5	CASSPGVETQYF
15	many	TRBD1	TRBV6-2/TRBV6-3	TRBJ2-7	CASIETGTYSYEQYF
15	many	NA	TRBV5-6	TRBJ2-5	CASSLREEGLETQYF
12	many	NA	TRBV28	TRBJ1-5	CASRFTGQPQHF
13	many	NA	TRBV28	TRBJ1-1	CASSPYESAEAFF
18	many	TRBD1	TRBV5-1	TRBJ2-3	CASSSRTGGANWPDTQYF
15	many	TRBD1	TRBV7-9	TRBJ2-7	CASSPPGQGGYEQYF
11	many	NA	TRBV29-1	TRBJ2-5	CSVGVVKTQYF
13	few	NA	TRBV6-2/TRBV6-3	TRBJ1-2	CASNNGANYGYTF
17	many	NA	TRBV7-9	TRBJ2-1	CASSLYLGAPLYNEQFF
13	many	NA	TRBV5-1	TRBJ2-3	CASSLISTDTQYF